This TCR beta chain was sequenced for a study of blood T cell repertoires in COVID-19. Profiled with immunoSEQ multiplex PCR; TCRdb holds only in-frame clones, not every one. Among roughly 120,000 clones, approximately 80% were seen once, and the ten largest hold 1.9%. Germline loops: CDR1 SGHTS, CDR2 YDEGEE. Between the trimmed V and J ends, which lost 4 bases and 6 bases, there was a span of 17 bases. The CDR3 totals 15 residues. The receptor was derived from a man in his 70s with acute or convalescent COVID-19. V is TRBV5-8 and J is TRBJ1-5, with D possibly TRBD1 on 6 matching bases. Sequencing input: peripheral blood. CDR3 amino acids: CASSPGHLVSQPQHF. The CDR3 DNA is TGTGCCAGCAGCCCGGGACACCTCGTGAGTCAGCCCCAGCATTTT.